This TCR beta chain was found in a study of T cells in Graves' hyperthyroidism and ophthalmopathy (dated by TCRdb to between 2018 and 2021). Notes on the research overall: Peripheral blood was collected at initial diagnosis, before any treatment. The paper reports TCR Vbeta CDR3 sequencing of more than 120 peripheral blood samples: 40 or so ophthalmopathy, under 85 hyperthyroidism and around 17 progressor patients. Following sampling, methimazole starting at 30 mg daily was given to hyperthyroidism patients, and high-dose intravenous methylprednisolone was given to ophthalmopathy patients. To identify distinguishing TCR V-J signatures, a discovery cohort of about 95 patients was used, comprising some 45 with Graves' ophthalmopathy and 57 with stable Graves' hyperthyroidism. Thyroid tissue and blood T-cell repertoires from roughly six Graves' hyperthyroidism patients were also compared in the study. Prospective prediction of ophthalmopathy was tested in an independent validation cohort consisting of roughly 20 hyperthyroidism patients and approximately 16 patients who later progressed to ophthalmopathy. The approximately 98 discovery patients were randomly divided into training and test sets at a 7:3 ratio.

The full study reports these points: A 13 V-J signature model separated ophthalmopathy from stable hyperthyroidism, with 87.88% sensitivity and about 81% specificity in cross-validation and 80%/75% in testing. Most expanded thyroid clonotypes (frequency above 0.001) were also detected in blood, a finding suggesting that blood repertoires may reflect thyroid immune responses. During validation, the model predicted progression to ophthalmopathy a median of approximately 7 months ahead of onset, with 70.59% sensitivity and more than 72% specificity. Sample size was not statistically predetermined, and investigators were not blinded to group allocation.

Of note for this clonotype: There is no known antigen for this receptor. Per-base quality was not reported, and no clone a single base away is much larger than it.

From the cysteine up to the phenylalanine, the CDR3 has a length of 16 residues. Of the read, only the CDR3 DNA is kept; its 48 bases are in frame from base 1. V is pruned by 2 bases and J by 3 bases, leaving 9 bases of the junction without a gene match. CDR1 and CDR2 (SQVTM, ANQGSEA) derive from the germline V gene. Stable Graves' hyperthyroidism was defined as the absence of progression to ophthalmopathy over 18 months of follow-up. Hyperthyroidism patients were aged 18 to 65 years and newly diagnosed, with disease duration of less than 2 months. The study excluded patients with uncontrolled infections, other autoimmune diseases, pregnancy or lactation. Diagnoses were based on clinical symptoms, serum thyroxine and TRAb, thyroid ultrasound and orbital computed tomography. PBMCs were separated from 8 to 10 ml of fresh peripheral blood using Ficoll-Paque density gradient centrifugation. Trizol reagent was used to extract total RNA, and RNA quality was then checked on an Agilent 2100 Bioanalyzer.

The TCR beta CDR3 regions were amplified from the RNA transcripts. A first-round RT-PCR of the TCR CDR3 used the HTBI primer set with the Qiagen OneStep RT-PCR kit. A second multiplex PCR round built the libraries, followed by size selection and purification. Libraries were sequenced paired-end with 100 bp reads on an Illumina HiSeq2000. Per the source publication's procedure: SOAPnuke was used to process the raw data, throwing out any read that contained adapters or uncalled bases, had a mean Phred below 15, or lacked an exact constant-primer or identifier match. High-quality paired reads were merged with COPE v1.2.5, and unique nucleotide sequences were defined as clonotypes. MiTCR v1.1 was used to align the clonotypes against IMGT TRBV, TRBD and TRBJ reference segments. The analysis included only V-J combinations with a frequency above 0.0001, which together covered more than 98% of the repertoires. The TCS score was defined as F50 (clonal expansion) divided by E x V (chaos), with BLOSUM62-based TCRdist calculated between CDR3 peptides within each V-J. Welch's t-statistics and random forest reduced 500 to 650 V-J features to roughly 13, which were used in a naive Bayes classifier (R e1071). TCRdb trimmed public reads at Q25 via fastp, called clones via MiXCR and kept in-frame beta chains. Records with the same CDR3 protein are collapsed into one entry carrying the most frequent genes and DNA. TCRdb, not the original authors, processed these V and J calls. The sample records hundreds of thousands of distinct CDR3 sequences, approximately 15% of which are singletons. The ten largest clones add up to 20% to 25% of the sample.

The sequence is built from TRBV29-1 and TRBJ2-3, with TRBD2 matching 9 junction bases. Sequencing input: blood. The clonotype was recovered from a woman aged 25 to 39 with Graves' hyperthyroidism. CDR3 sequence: CSVEYMASGITDTQYF. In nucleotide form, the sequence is TGCAGCGTTGAATATATGGCTAGCGGGATAACAGATACGCAGTATTTT.